This TCR beta chain was sequenced in a study of T cell responses to AZD1222 COVID-19 vaccine (dated by TCRdb to the early 2020s). The study in broad terms: A total of 230 to 250 trial participants underwent TCR sequencing, of whom about 200 received two doses of AZD1222 and about 26 received two doses of the MenACWY control vaccine. Trial participants were enrolled by age into subgroups of 18-55, 56-69 and 70-plus years, and roughly 150, 30 and 60 TCR-sequenced participants, respectively, were included in these subgroups. Study-wide findings and limitations: After two AZD1222 doses, spike-specific TCR breadth and depth were significantly higher than at day 0 and than in MenACWY recipients. No day 14 peak-response samples were available, so repertoires were characterized only after the peak T cell response. Participants were mostly white British and included more females than males, and it was suggested by the authors that clonal diversity may have been underestimated. Reportedly, close to half of the unique spike-specific TCRs recognized epitopes lying outside the regions that are mutated in the B.1.351 and B.1.1.7 variants. Vaccine-associated CD4 TCRs spanned the whole spike protein, with dominant responses in regions 160-218 and 743-854. Only 5 to 7 AZD1222 recipients were SARS-CoV-2 seropositive at baseline, limiting conclusions about previously exposed vaccinees. In the small 56-69-year group, the increase in depth fell short of significance, most likely because of low power.

The CDR3 regions of human TCRbeta chains were analyzed by immunosequencing. The authors processed their data as follows. TCRs in the repertoires were matched against a reference library of SARS-CoV-2-specific TCRs that had been generated with the MIRA antigen-specificity platform. Breadth was defined as the fraction of unique TCRs that were SARS-CoV-2-associated, and depth was defined as the fraction of total T cells that were SARS-CoV-2-associated. Using the MIRA data, every spike-specific TCR was mapped to the spike region that the TCR reacted to and assigned to either a CD4 or a CD8 class. Log10-transformed breadth and depth values were compared by one-way ANOVA with Sidak's multiple comparisons tests. TCRdb took over this immuneACCESS table, retaining in-frame rearrangements with V and J assigned. Such tables are incomplete; in checked studies, under half of the missing clones stem from an unresolved V gene, and the remainder is unexplained. That table furnishes V, J and clone size, whereas the DNA furnished D and trimming. For this sample the table gives 90,000 to 120,000 clones, of which roughly 87% were detected only once. The ten top clones hold approximately 4.8% of the sample.

Note on this clone: Its antigen is not yet known. No per-base quality is available; no much larger clone lies one base away.

The time point label on this specimen signifies: about 28 days (+/-7) after the second vaccine dose. Because spike-specific TCR depth and breadth did not differ between the two schedules, AZD1222 recipients who got a second dose at roughly 4 weeks were pooled with those who got a second dose at roughly 12 weeks. Samples from vaccinated people were obtained from the UK trials COV001 and COV002, which included a single-blind randomized controlled phase 2/3 trial of AZD1222 (ChAdOx1 nCoV-19) in healthy adults. For TCRbeta chain sequencing, PBMC samples were collected from trial participants at day 0 and at day 28 after the second dose. The CDR3 starts with the cysteine, ends with the phenylalanine, and has 13 residues. Here the CDR3 DNA is all that survives: 39 bases in frame from base 1. Trimming costs V 3 bases and J 4 bases, and their ends lie 9 bases apart. CDR1 and CDR2 are read off the germline V gene as MDHEN and SYDVKM.

The chain is assembled from TRBV28 and TRBJ1-2; the D gene is perhaps TRBD1, from 5 matching bases. The clonotype was recovered from an adult who received the AZD1222 COVID-19 vaccine. The sample here was peripheral blood, taken 28 days after the second AZD1222 dose. The CDR3 reads CASSFPGPYGYTF. In nucleotide form, the sequence is TGTGCCAGCAGTTTCCCAGGGCCCTATGGCTACACCTTC.